This T cell receptor (beta chain) was found in a study of cytomegalovirus exposure and HLA in healthy donors. Study results and limitations: Among the most significant clusters, several appeared linked to common viral pathogens in a later analysis. Highest at DRB1 and lowest at HLA-C, TCR association rates differed among HLA loci in a later analysis.

Participants comprised healthy donors of bone marrow. This clone was recorded only once. Its antigen is still unknown. Both 60 Vbeta primers and 13 Jbeta primers went into the PCR. Sequencing used immunoSEQ multiplex PCR; TCRdb keeps in-frame clones, though not all of them. The profile shows about 140,000 clones, 82% of them singletons. Germline V gives CDR1 PRHDT, CDR2 FYEKMQ (reference sequence). The CDR3 sequence is 19 residues long. V gave up 4 bases and J gave up 0 bases, with 22 bases separating them. The rearrangement joins TRBV13 to TRBJ1-3; TRBD1 is a possible D gene (6 bases). The receptor was derived from a man aged 25 to 45 in good health and CMV-seropositive. The specimen was PBMCs. The CDR3 DNA sequence: TGTGCCAGCAGCTCAGGGGACATCCTATCAACACACTCTGGAAACACCATATATTTT. Its protein product is CASSSGDILSTHSGNTIYF.